This T cell receptor (beta chain) was captured by sequencing in a study of blood T cell repertoires in COVID-19. Study details: Sources were T cells, B-cell-depleted T cells, or PBMCs; the material itself was cDNA or gDNA.

This clone has a count of ten or more. Measured with immunoSEQ multiplex PCR; TCRdb has only the in-frame clones, and not every one. Seen here are about 140,000 clones, approximately 80% observed once, and the top ten hold less than 5.5%. The sequencing sample was made of peripheral blood. The source is a woman between 45 and 60 years old with acute or convalescent COVID-19.

The CDR3 protein is CASSSGTSMIEQYF. DNA for the CDR3: TGTGCCAGCAGCTCCGGGACTAGCATGATCGAGCAGTACTTC. V usage is TRBV6-6 and J usage is TRBJ2-7, with 9 bases that match TRBD2. This CDR3 has 14 amino acids. The V and J ends lost 6 bases and 6 bases, in that order; junction bases with no gene match: 9. Germline assignment: CDR1 MNHNY and CDR2 SVGAGI (reference sequence).